This record covers a single TCR beta chain. The protocol was immunoSEQ multiplex PCR, while the TCRdb copy is restricted to in-frame clones and leaves out a portion. The sample has more than 80,000 clones, about 87% seen once; the top ten hold less than 6.5%. Germline loops: CDR1 ENHRY, CDR2 SYGVKD. V gave up 6 bases and J gave up 3 bases; unmatched junction bases: 16. The CDR3 has 17 residues. This sample was included in a study of blood T cell repertoires in COVID-19. For the study at large: From T cells, B-cell-depleted T cells, or PBMCs came the material, which was cDNA or gDNA.

The receptor comes from a middle-aged man with acute or convalescent COVID-19. The V and J genes are TRBV10-3 and TRBJ2-7; 8 bases align to TRBD2. Sequencing input: peripheral blood. CDR3 sequence reads: CAISALQAGVPGYEQYF. CDR3 nucleotides: TGTGCCATCAGCGCCCTTCAAGCGGGAGTGCCTGGCTACGAGCAGTACTTC.